This entry concerns a single T cell receptor (beta chain). Its antigen remains unknown. With random hexamers, reverse transcription was performed on about 0.5 to 1 ug of RNA. Amplification of TCR beta CDR3 used immunoSEQ multiplex PCR across 54 Vbeta and 13 Jbeta. TCRdb ran MiXCR on the immunoSEQ multiplex PCR reads and lists one entry per CDR3 protein. Of roughly 200,000 distinct CDR3 sequences in the sample, 91% are singletons; the top ten hold 0.085% to 0.09%. TCR beta from blood CD8+ and CD4+ T cells was sequenced. Recently defined diagnostic criteria for definite or probable disease were fulfilled by Susac syndrome patients. V trimming: 5 bases; J trimming: 2 bases; junction bases outside the gene matches: 1. This CDR3 is built from 12 residues. Germline CDR1 is SQVTM and CDR2 is ANQGSEA. These data originate in a study of CD8 T cells in Susac syndrome. Points from the study as a whole: In Susac syndrome, the CD4+ T cell repertoires did not show clonal expansion.

Material: CD4+ T cells from PBMCs. This TCR came from a human donor with Susac syndrome. This sequence joins TRBV29-1 and TRBJ1-2; TRBD1 matches 8 bases. Here the CDR3 reads CSVRTGNYGYTF. The CDR3 nucleotides read TGCAGCGTTCGGACAGGGAACTATGGCTACACCTTC.